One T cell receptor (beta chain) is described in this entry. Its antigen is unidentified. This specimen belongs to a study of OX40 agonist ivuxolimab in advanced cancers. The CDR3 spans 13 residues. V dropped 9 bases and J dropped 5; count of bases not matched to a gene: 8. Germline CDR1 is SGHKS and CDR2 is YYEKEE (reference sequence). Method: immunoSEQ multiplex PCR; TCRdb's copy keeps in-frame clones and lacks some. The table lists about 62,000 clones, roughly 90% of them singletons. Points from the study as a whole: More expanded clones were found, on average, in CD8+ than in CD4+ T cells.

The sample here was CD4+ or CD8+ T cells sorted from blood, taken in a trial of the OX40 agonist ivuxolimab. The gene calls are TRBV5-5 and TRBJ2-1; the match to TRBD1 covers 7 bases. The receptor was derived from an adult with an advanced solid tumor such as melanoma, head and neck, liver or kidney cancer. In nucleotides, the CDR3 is TGTGCCACCAGATTAGGGGGCGACAATGAGCAGTTCTTC. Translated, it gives CATRLGGDNEQFF. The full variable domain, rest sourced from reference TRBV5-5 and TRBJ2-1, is DAGVTQSPTHLIKTRGQQVTLRCSPISGHKSVSWYQQVLGQGPQFIFQYYEKEERGRGNFPDRFSARQFPNYSSELNVNALLLGDSALYLCATRLGGDNEQFFGPGTRLTVL.